The 9 T cell receptor beta chains given below trace back to one sample, sequenced in a study of T cell responses to AZD1222 COVID-19 vaccine. Sequencing was performed with immunoSEQ multiplex PCR; in TCRdb, only in-frame clones are kept and a portion is missing. The repertoire holds 130,000 or so clones, with 85% to 90% as singletons. The material was peripheral blood, obtained on day 0 of AZD1222 vaccination. The receptor source for this set is an adult in good health.

The chain has TRBV5-1 and TRBJ1-4; no firm D call. Germline-derived CDR1 and CDR2 are SGHRS and YFSETQ. V lost 0 bases and J lost 8, with 8 bases in between. This CDR3 contains 13 residues. The CDR3 loop is CASSLAIREKLFF. DNA of the CDR3: TGCGCCAGCAGCTTGGCCATTAGGGAAAAACTGTTTTTT.

This clone was counted a few times. The CDR3 spells CASSIDSPRPGQPQHF. As DNA, the CDR3 is TGTGCCAGTAGTATAGATTCCCCCCGCCCTGGTCAGCCCCAGCATTTT. V usage is TRBV19 and J usage is TRBJ1-5; no clear D gene. The CDR3 covers 16 residues. The germline CDR1 and CDR2 sequences are LNHDA and SQIVND (reference sequence). V was trimmed by 0 bases and J by 6 bases, leaving 15 bases between them.

The chain uses TRBV13 and TRBJ1-5; D is uncertain. The CDR3 covers 14 residues. Trimming shortened V by 5 bases and J by 0 bases, and 8 bases separated the two germline ends. Germline loops: CDR1 PRHDT, CDR2 FYEKMQ (reference sequence). As DNA, the CDR3 is TGTGCCAGCAGCGCACGCGGTAGCAATCAGCCCCAGCATTTT. Its protein product is CASSARGSNQPQHF. The full variable domain, its missing parts supplied by reference TRBV13 and TRBJ1-5, is AAGVIQSPRHLIKEKRETATLKCYPIPRHDTVYWYQQGPGQDPQFLISFYEKMQSDKGSIPDRFSAQQFSDYHSELNMSSLELGDSALYFCASSARGSNQPQHFGDGTRLSIL.

The CDR3 is CASSQDTSGYEQFF. The CDR3 nucleotides read TGTGCCAGCAGCCAGGATACTAGCGGGTATGAGCAGTTCTTC. This chain uses TRBV3-1 (or the pseudogene TRBV3-2) with TRBJ2-1, with 9 bases matching TRBD2. J lost 8 bases, V lost 3 bases, and 5 bases had no gene match. Germline values: CDR1 LGHDT, CDR2 YNNKEL (reference sequence). The CDR3 loop spans 14 amino acids.

The chain has TRBV4-1 and TRBJ1-2, with 10 positions matching TRBD1. With 3 bases clipped from V and 6 bases from J, the junction kept 4 bases outside the gene matches. Per the germline V gene, CDR1 is MGHRA and CDR2 is YSYEKL. The CDR3 is 14 amino acids. CDR3 sequence reads: CASSHRGTGDGYTF. The CDR3 DNA follows: TGCGCCAGCAGCCACCGAGGGACAGGGGATGGCTACACCTTC.

With regard to this clone: The sample has other DNA sequences that encode this CDR3 too. This chain connects TRBV7-2 to TRBJ2-2; 8 bases are shared with TRBD1. This CDR3 is built from 14 residues. The germline V gene encodes CDR1 SGHTA and CDR2 FQGNSA. The V segment lost 5 bases and the J segment 6 bases; nucleotides outside the gene matches: 5. DNA of the CDR3: TGTGCCAGCAGCGCCGACAGGGGAGCCGGGGAGCTGTTTTTT. Protein product: CASSADRGAGELFF.

The V and J genes are TRBV6-1 and TRBJ2-5; D is possibly TRBD1 (6 bases). This CDR3 has 16 amino acids. The germline CDR1 and CDR2 sequences are MNHNS and SASEGT. Trimming took off 4 bases at V and 1 base at J, with 16 bases between the two ends. The CDR3 nucleotides are TGTGCCAGCAGTGCTGAATTCCGGGACATCCAAGAGACCCAGTACTTC. Translating it yields CASSAEFRDIQETQYF.

The chain is built from TRBV10-3 and TRBJ1-2; D is unresolved. Trimming took 4 bases from V and 3 from J, leaving 6 bases between them. Germline CDR1 reads ENHRY; CDR2 reads SYGVKD. This CDR3 comprises 12 residues. The CDR3 region is CAISATDYGYTF. The CDR3 DNA sequence: TGTGCCATCAGTGCCACAGACTATGGCTACACCTTC.

DNA for the CDR3: TGTGCCAGTCAGCGACCTGACTACAATGAGCAGTTCTTC. Its protein is CASQRPDYNEQFF. V usage is TRBV7-2 and J usage is TRBJ2-1; the D is unclear. Germline V lookup: CDR1 SGHTA, CDR2 FQGNSA. The V end was cut by 9 bases, the J end by 3 bases, with 12 bases between. The CDR3 is 13 amino acids.